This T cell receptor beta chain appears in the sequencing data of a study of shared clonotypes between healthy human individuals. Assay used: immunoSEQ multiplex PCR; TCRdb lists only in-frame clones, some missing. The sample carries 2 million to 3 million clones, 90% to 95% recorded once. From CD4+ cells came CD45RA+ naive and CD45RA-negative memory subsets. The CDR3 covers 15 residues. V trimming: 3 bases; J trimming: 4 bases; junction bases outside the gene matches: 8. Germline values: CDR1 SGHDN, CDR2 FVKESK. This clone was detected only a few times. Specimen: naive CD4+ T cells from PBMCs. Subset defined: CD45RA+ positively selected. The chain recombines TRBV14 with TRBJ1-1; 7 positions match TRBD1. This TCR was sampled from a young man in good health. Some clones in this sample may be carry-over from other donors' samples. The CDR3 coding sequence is TGTGCCAGCAGCCAGGTGGGCAGGGGGATCACTGAAGCTTTCTTT. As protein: CASSQVGRGITEAFF. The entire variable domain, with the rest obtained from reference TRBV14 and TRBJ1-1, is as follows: EAGVTQFPSHSVIEKGQTVTLRCDPISGHDNLYWYRRVMGKEIKFLLHFVKESKQDESGMPNNRFLAERTGGTYSTLKVQPAELEDSGVYFCASSQVGRGITEAFFGQGTRLTVV.